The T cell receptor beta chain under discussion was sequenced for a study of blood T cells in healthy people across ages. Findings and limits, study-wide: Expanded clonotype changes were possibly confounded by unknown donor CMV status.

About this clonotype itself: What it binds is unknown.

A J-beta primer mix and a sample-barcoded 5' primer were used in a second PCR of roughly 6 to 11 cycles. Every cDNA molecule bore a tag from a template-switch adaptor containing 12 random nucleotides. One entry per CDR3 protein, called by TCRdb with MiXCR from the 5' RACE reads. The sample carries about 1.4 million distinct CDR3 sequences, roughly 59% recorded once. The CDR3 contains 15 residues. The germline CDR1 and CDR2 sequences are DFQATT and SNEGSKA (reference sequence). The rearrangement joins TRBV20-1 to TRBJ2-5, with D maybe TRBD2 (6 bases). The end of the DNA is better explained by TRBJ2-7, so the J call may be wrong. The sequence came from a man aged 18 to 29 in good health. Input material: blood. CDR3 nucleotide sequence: TGCAGTGCTGAGGTCGCAGCGGGTGATTCCTACGAGCAGTACTTC. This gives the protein CSAEVAAGDSYEQYF.